This T cell receptor (beta chain) was sequenced for a study of shared clonotypes between healthy human individuals. Healthy HIV-negative adults with no recent acute infections or vaccinations were recruited as donors. The CDR3 totals 14 residues. V lost 5 bases to trimming and J lost 5 bases; unmatched junction nucleotides: 5. Germline V gene data show CDR1 as SGHTA and CDR2 as FQGTGA. The study, taken as a whole, reports: The diversity represented, both genetic and in exposure history, was limited by few donors. Rarefaction exposed incomplete sorted-subset sequencing despite large depth.

When replicate PCRs were run on sorted subsets, they used 150 to 200 ng DNA, about 30,000 T cell genomes. The method was immunoSEQ multiplex PCR; TCRdb's version includes in-frame clones alone and lacks a portion of them. In the table there are millions of clones, approximately 95% of which are singletons. A single count supports this clone. Its antigen is not known. Sequences were obtained from naive CD4+ T cells sorted from blood. Subset reported: CD45RA+ positively selected. The TCR sequence derives from a man aged 18 to 35 in good health. The chain employs TRBV7-3 and TRBJ2-7; 11 bases are a match to TRBD1. The CDR3 nucleotides read TGTGCCAGCAGCCCGGGACAGGGGGGAAACGAGCAGTACTTC. Its protein product is CASSPGQGGNEQYF.